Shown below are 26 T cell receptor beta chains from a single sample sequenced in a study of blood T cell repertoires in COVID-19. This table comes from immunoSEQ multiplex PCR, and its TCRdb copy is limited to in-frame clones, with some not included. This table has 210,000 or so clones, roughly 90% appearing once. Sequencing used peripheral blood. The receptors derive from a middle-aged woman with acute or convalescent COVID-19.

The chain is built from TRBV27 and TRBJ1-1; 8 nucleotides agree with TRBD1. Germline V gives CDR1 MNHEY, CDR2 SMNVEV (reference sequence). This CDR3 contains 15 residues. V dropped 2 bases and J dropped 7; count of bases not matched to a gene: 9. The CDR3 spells CASSLKDRVRDEAFF. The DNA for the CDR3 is TGTGCCAGCAGTTTAAAGGACAGGGTAAGGGATGAAGCTTTCTTT.

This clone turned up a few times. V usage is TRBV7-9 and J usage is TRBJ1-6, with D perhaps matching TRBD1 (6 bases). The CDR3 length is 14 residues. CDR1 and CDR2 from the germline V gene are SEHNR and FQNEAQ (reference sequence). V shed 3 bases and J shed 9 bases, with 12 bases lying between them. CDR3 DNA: TGTGCCAGCAGCTTTGGGCAGGGGAGTTCACCCCTCCACTTT. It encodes CASSFGQGSSPLHF.

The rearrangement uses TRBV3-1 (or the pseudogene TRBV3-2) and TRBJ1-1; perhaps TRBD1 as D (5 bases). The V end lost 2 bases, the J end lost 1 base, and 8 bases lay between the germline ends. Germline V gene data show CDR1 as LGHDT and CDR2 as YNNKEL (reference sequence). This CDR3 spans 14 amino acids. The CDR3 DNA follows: TGTGCCAGCAGCCAACTCGGACAGAACACTGAAGCTTTCTTT. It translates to CASSQLGQNTEAFF.

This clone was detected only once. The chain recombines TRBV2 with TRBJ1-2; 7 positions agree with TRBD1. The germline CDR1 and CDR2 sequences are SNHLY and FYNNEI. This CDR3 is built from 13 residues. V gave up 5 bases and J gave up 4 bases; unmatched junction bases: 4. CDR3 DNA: TGTGCCAGCAGTCGACAGGGCCTCTATGGCTACACCTTC. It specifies CASSRQGLYGYTF.

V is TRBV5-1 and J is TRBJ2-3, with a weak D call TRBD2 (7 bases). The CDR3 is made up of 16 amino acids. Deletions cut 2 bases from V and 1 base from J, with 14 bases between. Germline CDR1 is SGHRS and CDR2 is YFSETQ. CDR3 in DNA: TGCGCCAGCAGCTTAGTGGGGGCGGGGGGCACAGATACGCAGTATTTT. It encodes CASSLVGAGGTDTQYF.

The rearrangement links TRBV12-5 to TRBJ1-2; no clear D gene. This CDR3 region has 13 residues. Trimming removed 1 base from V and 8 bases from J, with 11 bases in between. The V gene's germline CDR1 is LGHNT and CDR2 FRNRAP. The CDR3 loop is CASGLDSFGGYTF. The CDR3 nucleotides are TGTGCTAGTGGTTTGGACAGCTTCGGCGGCTACACCTTC.

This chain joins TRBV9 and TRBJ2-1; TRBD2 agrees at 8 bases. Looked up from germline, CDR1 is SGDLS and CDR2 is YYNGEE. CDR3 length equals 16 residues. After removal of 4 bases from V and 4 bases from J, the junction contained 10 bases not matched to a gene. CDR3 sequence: CASSLSGGNAYNEQFF. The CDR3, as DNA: TGTGCCAGCAGCCTCAGCGGGGGAAATGCTTACAATGAGCAGTTCTTC.

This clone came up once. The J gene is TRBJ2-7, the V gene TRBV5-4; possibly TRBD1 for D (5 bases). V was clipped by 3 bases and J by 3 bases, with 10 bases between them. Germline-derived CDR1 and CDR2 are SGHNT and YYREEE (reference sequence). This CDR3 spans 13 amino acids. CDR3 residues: CASSSDSGYEQYV. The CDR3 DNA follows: TGTGCCAGCAGCTCCGACAGTGGCTACGAGCAGTACGTC.

The CDR3 is CASSFRPAEKLFF. DNA of the CDR3: TGTGCCAGCAGTTTCCGCCCCGCGGAAAAACTGTTTTTT. V is TRBV27 and J is TRBJ1-4; no definite D call. V lost 3 bases and J 8 bases, leaving 10 bases between the germline ends. CDR1 is MNHEY and CDR2 is SMNVEV in the germline V gene (reference sequence). This CDR3 contains 13 residues.

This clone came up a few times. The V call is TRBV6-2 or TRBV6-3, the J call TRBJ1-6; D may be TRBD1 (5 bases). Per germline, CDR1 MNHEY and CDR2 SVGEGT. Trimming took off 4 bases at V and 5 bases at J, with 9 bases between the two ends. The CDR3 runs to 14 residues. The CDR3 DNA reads TGTGCCAGCAGTTTGACAGTTAATAATTCACCCCTCCACTTT. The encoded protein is CASSLTVNNSPLHF.

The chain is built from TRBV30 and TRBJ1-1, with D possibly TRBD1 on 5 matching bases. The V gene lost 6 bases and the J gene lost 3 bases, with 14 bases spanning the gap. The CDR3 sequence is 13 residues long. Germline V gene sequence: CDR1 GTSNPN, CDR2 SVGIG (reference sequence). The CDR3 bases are TGTGCCTGTCTGGGGGGACGGCACACTGAAGCTTTCTTT. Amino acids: CACLGGRHTEAFF.

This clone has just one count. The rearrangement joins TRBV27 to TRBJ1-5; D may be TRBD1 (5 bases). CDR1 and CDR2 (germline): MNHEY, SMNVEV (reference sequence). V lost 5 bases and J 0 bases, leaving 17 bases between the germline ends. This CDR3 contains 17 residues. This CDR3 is CASSAYPGGGSNQPQHF. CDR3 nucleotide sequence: TGTGCCAGCAGTGCCTACCCCGGGGGGGGTAGCAATCAGCCCCAGCATTTT.

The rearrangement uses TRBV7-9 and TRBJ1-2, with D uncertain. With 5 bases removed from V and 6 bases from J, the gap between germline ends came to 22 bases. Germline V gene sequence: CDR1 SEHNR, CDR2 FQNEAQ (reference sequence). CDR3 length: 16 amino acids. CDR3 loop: CASSTQGGRPKDGYTF. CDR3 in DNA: TGTGCCAGCAGCACCCAAGGAGGTCGGCCTAAGGATGGCTACACCTTC. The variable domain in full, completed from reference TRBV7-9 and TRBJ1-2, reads DTGVSQNPRHKITKRGQNVTFRCDPISEHNRLYWYRQTLGQGPEFLTYFQNEAQLEKSRLLSDRFSAERPKGSFSTLEIQRTEQGDSAMYLCASSTQGGRPKDGYTFGSGTRLTVV.

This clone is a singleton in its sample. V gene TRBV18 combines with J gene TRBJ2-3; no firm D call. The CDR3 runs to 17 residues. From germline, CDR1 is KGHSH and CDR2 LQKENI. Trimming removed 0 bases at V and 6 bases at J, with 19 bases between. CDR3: CASSPPAELQGWDTQYF. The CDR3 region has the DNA TGTGCCAGCTCACCACCGGCGGAACTCCAAGGATGGGATACGCAGTATTTT. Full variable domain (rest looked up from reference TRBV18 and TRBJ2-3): NAGVMQNPRHLVRRRGQEARLRCSPMKGHSHVYWYRQLPEEGLKFMVYLQKENIIDESGMPKERFSAEFPKEGPSILRIQQVVRGDSAAYFCASSPPAELQGWDTQYFGPGTRLTVL.

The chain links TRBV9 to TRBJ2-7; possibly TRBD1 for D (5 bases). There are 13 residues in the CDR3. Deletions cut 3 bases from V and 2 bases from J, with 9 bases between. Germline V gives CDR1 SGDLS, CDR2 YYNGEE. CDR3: CASSEGPAYEQYV. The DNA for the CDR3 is TGTGCCAGCAGCGAGGGGCCAGCCTACGAGCAGTACGTC.

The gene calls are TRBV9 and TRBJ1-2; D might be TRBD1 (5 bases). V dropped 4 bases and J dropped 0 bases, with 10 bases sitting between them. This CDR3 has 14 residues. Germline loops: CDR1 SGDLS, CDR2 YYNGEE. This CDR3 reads CASSPRQTNYGYTF. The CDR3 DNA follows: TGTGCCAGCAGCCCGAGACAGACTAACTATGGCTACACCTTC.

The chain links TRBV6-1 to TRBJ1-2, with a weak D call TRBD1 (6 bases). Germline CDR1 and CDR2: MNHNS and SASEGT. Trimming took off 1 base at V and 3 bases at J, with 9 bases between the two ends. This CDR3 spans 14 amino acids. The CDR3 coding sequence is TGTGCCAGCAGTGAAGGGACAGCCTACTATGGCTACACCTTC. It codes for CASSEGTAYYGYTF.

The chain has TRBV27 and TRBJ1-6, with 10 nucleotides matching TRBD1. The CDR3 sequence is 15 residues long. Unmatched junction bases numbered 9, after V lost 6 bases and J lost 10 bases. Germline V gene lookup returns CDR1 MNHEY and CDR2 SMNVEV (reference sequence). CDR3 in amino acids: CASRLYDRGPSPLHF. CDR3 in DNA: TGTGCCAGCAGACTTTACGACAGGGGGCCATCACCCCTCCACTTT.

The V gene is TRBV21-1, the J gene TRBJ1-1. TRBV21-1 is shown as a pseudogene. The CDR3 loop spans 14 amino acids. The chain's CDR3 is CASSKVGGERRAFF. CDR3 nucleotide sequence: TGTGCCAGCAGCAAAGTGGGGGGAGAGAGAAGAGCTTTCTTT.

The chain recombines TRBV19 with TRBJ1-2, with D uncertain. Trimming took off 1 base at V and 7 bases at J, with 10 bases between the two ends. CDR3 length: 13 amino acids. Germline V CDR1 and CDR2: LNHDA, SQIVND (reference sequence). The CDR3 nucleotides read TGTGCCAGTAGTATAGGCGGACGGGGTGGCTACACCTTC. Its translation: CASSIGGRGGYTF.

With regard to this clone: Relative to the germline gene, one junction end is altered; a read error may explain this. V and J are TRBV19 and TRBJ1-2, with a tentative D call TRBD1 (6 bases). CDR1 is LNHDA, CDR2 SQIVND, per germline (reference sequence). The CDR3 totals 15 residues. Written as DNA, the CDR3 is TGTGCGAGTAGCATCGACGGGGCAGGGGTGAATGGCTACACCTTC. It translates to CASSIDGAGVNGYTF.

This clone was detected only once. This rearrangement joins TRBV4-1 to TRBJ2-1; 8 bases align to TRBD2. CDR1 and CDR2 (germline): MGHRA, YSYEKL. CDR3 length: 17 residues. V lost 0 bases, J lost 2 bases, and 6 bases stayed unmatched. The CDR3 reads CASSQENSGATYNEQFF. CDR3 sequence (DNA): TGCGCCAGCAGCCAAGAGAATAGCGGGGCCACCTACAATGAGCAGTTCTTC.

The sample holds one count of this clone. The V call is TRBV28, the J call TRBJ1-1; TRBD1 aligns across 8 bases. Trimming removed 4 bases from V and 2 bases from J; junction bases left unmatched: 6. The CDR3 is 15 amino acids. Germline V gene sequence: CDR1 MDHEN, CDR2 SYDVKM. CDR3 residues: CASSSLGQGNTEAFF. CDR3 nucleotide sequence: TGTGCCAGCAGTTCTCTAGGACAGGGCAACACTGAAGCTTTCTTT.

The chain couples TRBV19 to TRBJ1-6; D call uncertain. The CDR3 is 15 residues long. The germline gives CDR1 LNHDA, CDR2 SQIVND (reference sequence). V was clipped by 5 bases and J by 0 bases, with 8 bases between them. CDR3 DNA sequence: TGTGCCAGTAGTTGGGCCGCCTCCTATAATTCACCCCTCCACTTT. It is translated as CASSWAASYNSPLHF. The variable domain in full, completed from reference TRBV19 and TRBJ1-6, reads DGGITQSPKYLFRKEGQNVTLSCEQNLNHDAMYWYRQDPGQGLRLIYYSQIVNDFQKGDIAEGYSVSREKKESFPLTVTSAQKNPTAFYLCASSWAASYNSPLHFGNGTRLTVT.

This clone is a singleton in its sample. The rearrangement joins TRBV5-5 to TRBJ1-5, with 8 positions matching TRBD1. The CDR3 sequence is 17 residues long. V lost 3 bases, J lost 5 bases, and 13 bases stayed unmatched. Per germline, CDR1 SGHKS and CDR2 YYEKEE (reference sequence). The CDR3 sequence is CASSWGAIRGRDQPQHF. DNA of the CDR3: TGTGCCAGCAGCTGGGGGGCAATCAGGGGGCGCGATCAGCCCCAGCATTTT.

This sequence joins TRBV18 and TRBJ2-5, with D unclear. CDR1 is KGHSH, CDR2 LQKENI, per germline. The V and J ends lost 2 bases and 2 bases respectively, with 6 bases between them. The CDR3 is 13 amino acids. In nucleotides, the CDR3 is TGTGCCAGCTCACCAATTATACAAGAGACCCAGTACTTC. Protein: CASSPIIQETQYF.